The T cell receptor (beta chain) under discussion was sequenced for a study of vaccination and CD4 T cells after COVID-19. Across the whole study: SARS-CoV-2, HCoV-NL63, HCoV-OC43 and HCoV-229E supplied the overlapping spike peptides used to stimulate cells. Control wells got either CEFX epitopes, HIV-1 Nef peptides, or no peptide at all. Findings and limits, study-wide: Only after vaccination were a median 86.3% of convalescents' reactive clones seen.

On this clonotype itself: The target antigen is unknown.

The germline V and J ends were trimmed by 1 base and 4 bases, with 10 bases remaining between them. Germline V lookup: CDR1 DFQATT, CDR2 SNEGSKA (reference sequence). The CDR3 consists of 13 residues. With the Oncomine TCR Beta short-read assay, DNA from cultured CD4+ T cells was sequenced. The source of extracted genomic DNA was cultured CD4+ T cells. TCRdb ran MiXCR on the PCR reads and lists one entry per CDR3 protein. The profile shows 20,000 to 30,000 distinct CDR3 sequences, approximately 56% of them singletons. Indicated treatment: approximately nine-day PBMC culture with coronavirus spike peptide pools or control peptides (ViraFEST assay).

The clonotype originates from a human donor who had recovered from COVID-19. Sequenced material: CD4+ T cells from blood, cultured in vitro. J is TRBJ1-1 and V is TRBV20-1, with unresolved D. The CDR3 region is CSARGAWGTEAFF. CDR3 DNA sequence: TGCAGTGCTAGAGGGGCGTGGGGCACTGAAGCTTTCTTT.